Listed here are 8 T cell receptor beta chains from one sample, sequenced in a study of technical replicates of blood from a few donors. Assay: immunoSEQ multiplex PCR; the TCRdb copy retains only in-frame clones and omits some. Of 8,500 to 10,000 clones listed, 91% are singletons. The source material was PBMCs. The origin of the receptors is a human donor in good health.

The rearrangement links TRBV7-8 to TRBJ2-5; TRBD1 agrees at 9 bases. V trimming: 4 bases; J trimming: 5 bases; junction bases outside the gene matches: 5. CDR1 and CDR2 from the germline V gene are SGHVS and FQNEAQ. The CDR3 length is 14 residues. The CDR3 loop is CASSSGQGLETQYF. The CDR3 DNA follows: TGTGCCAGCAGCTCGGGACAGGGTTTGGAGACCCAGTACTTC.

A single count supports this clone. This chain links TRBV2 with TRBJ2-3, with 10 bases fitting TRBD1. Germline values: CDR1 SNHLY, CDR2 FYNNEI. V lost 5 bases to trimming and J lost 1 base; unmatched junction nucleotides: 3. The CDR3 has 15 residues. This CDR3 is CASSRDRGRTDTQYF. Here the CDR3 DNA reads TGTGCCAGCAGTCGCGACAGGGGGCGCACAGATACGCAGTATTTT. Combining the CDR3 with reference TRBV2 and TRBJ2-3 gives the whole variable domain EPEVTQTPSHQVTQMGQEVILRCVPISNHLYFYWYRQILGQKVEFLVSFYNNEISEKSEIFDDQFSVERPDGSNFTLKIRSTKLEDSAMYFCASSRDRGRTDTQYFGPGTRLTVL.

The chain couples TRBV28 to TRBJ2-7, with 11 bases lining up with TRBD1. Losses at the gene ends were 6 bases for V and 6 bases for J; bases not matched to a gene: 16. This CDR3 contains 17 residues. Germline CDR1 and CDR2: MDHEN and SYDVKM. CDR3 loop: CASRPPGTGGLRGEQYF. CDR3 DNA sequence: TGTGCCAGCAGACCTCCTGGGACAGGGGGTTTGAGGGGCGAGCAGTACTTC.

The genes are TRBV15 and TRBJ1-2, with D perhaps matching TRBD1 (5 bases). The V and J ends lost 0 bases and 3 bases respectively, with 14 bases between them. Germline loops: CDR1 LNHNV, CDR2 YYDKDF (reference sequence). The CDR3 totals 16 residues. This CDR3 is CATSRDSLQEDYGYTF. The CDR3 nucleotides are TGTGCCACCAGCAGAGATTCCTTACAGGAAGACTATGGCTACACCTTC.

This chain uses TRBV5-1 with TRBJ2-7; TRBD1 matches 8 bases. Germline CDR1 and CDR2: SGHRS and YFSETQ. This CDR3 contains 15 residues. V shed 0 bases and J 6 bases; nucleotides not matched to a gene: 8. The chain's CDR3 is CASSLGGQGAAEQYF. The CDR3 coding sequence is TGCGCCAGCAGCTTGGGAGGACAGGGTGCAGCCGAGCAGTACTTC.

The sample holds one count of this clone. This chain links TRBV14 with TRBJ1-2, with D uncertain. Trimming left V 4 bases short and J 7 bases short, with 10 bases between. CDR3 size: 12 residues. Germline V gene lookup returns CDR1 SGHDN and CDR2 FVKESK. In DNA, the CDR3 is TGTGCCAGCAGCCCGGGAGTCGCTGGCTACACCTTC. This codes for CASSPGVAGYTF.

V and J are TRBV2 and TRBJ2-1; no reliable D call. The CDR3 runs to 14 residues. Per germline, CDR1 SNHLY and CDR2 FYNNEI. CDR3 nucleotides: TGTGCAGGCCAGGCGAAGAGCTCCTACAATGAGCAGTTCTTC. It translates to CAGQAKSSYNEQFF.

This clone was detected only once. The CDR3, as DNA: TGTGCCAGCAGTGAGGGAGGGCCGACCTCTGGAAACACCATATATTTT. As protein: CASSEGGPTSGNTIYF. This chain links TRBV25-1 with TRBJ1-3, with D unresolved. The CDR3 totals 16 residues. Germline V gene sequence: CDR1 MGHDK, CDR2 SYGVNS. The V gene lost 3 bases and the J gene lost 0 bases, with 12 bases spanning the gap. The full variable domain, in which reference TRBV25-1 and TRBJ1-3 provide the parts outside the CDR3, is EADIYQTPRYLVIGTGKKITLECSQTMGHDKMYWYQQDPGMELHLIHYSYGVNSTEKGDLSSESTVSRIRTEHFPLTLESARPSHTSQYLCASSEGGPTSGNTIYFGEGSWLTVV.